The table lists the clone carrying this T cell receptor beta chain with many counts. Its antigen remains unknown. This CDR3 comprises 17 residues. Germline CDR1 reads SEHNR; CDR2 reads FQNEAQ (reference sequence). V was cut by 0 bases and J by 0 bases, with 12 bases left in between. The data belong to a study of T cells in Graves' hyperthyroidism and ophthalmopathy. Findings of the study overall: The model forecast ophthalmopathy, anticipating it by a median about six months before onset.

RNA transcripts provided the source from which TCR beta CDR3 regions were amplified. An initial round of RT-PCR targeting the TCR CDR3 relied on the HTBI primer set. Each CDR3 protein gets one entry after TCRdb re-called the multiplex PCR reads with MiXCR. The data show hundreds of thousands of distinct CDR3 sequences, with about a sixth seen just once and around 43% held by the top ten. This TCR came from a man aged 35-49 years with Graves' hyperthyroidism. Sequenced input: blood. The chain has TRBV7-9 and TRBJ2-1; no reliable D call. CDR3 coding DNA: TGTGCCAGCAGCTTAGCGAAACTGGGAAGCTCCTACAATGAGCAGTTCTTC. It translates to CASSLAKLGSSYNEQFF.